Each of the 30 T cell receptor beta chains below was sequenced from the same sample in a study of human T cells and chemical hapten exposure. TCRdb re-derived calls from the RACE reads in MiXCR, one entry per CDR3 protein. The table includes 130,000 or so distinct CDR3 sequences, around 11% detected once. The time point denotes: patch test 3, about 24 weeks after DPC sensitization. Treatment defined: therapeutic diphenylcyclopropenone sensitization with weekly scalp DPC. The specimen was whole blood, collected in connection with sensitization to the hapten diphenylcyclopropenone (DPC). The receptors originated from a woman aged 50 to 65 with alopecia areata. Some clones in this sample may be carry-over from other donors' samples.

This sequence joins TRBV20-1 and TRBJ1-2; 7 bases align to TRBD1. The CDR3 is 13 amino acids. Germline V gene lookup returns CDR1 DFQATT and CDR2 SNEGSKA (reference sequence). The V gene end was trimmed by 3 bases and the J gene end by 4 bases; junction bases not matched to a gene: 5. The CDR3 DNA follows: TGCAGTGCTAGGGAGGGACAGCTCTATGGCTACACCTTC. Its protein product is CSAREGQLYGYTF.

This clonotype was counted many times. This chain joins TRBV5-5 and TRBJ2-5; D not resolved. The CDR3 is made up of 13 amino acids. From germline, CDR1 is SGHKS and CDR2 YYEKEE (reference sequence). The V and J ends lost 0 bases and 5 bases respectively, with 8 bases between them. Here the CDR3 DNA reads TGTGCCAGCAGCTTGGCCCCCCCGGAGACCCAGTACTTC. Translating gives CASSLAPPETQYF.

The J gene is TRBJ2-2, the V gene TRBV15; D ambiguous. From germline, CDR1 is LNHNV and CDR2 YYDKDF (reference sequence). CDR3 length: 16 amino acids. The ends were cut back, 4 bases at V and 0 bases at J, with 12 bases in the middle. CDR3 sequence reads: CATSKAGNANTGELFF. The CDR3 nucleotides are TGTGCCACCAGCAAGGCCGGCAACGCGAACACCGGGGAGCTGTTTTTT.

This clonotype was observed many times. The J gene is TRBJ2-1, the V gene TRBV27, with a possible D match to TRBD1 (6 bases). V was pared by 5 bases and J by 2 bases, with 16 bases between. The germline gives CDR1 MNHEY, CDR2 SMNVEV (reference sequence). The CDR3 covers 16 residues. CDR3 nucleotides: TGTGCCAGCAGTCCAACCGGGACACCTCCCTACAATGAGCAGTTCTTC. Its protein is CASSPTGTPPYNEQFF.

This chain connects TRBV7-8 to TRBJ1-4; D unresolved. Germline-derived CDR1 and CDR2 are SGHVS and FQNEAQ. The length of the CDR3 is 12 residues. The V end lost 4 bases, the J end lost 3 bases, and 3 bases lay between the germline ends. As DNA, the CDR3 is TGTGCCAGCAGCTCCCCTAATGAAAAACTGTTTTTT. Translating it yields CASSSPNEKLFF.

Many counts were recorded for this clonotype. This chain uses TRBV5-1 with TRBJ2-7, with D perhaps matching TRBD1 (7 bases). This CDR3 has 15 amino acids. V was cut by 0 bases and J by 5 bases, with 15 bases left in between. In germline, CDR1 is SGHRS, CDR2 YFSETQ. CDR3 DNA: TGCGCCAGCAGCTTGGTTCCCGACAGGGAGGACGAGCAGTACTTC. It yields the protein CASSLVPDREDEQYF.

This clonotype was counted between two and nine times. Here the CDR3 reads CASSPGLALSYEQYF. Written as DNA, the CDR3 is TGTGCCAGCAGTCCCGGACTAGCGCTCTCCTACGAGCAGTACTTC. This sequence joins TRBV27 and TRBJ2-7; 9 bases match TRBD2. Germline-derived CDR1 and CDR2 are MNHEY and SMNVEV (reference sequence). This CDR3 contains 15 residues. The trim removed 5 bases at V and 0 bases at J, leaving 5 bases unmatched.

This clonotype has only a few counts. The rearrangement uses TRBV7-2 and TRBJ2-3; D is unresolved. The V gene's germline CDR1 is SGHTA and CDR2 FQGNSA. CDR3 length: 14 residues. The V end lost 5 bases, the J end lost 7 bases, and 16 bases lay between the germline ends. The CDR3 DNA reads as TGTGCCAGCAGCCCCCCATCGTTGGGATATACGCAGTATTTT. Translation: CASSPPSLGYTQYF.

This clonotype was counted only a few times. This chain uses TRBV24-1 with TRBJ2-6, with D uncertain. The CDR3 extends over 17 amino acids. V lost 3 bases, J lost 0 bases, and 11 bases lay in between. The germline V gene has CDR1 KGHDR and CDR2 SFDVKD. The CDR3 DNA reads TGTGCCACCAGTGATCCGACATACGACTCTGGGGCCAACGTCCTGACTTTC. This encodes CATSDPTYDSGANVLTF.

The V and J genes are TRBV5-1 and TRBJ2-5, with 7 positions matching TRBD2. V shed 4 bases and J 0 bases; nucleotides not matched to a gene: 3. Germline CDR1 reads SGHRS; CDR2 reads YFSETQ. The CDR3 covers 14 residues. DNA for the CDR3: TGCGCCAGCAGCCCTACTAGCGACCAAGAGACCCAGTACTTC. Protein: CASSPTSDQETQYF. Using reference TRBV5-1 and TRBJ2-5 for the parts outside the CDR3, the full variable domain is KAGVTQTPRYLIKTRGQQVTLSCSPISGHRSVSWYQQTPGQGLQFLFEYFSETQRNKGNFPGRFSGRQFSNSRSEMNVSTLELGDSALYLCASSPTSDQETQYFGPGTRLLVL.

This clonotype was counted only a few times. The V gene is TRBV12-3 or TRBV12-4, the J gene TRBJ1-6, with TRBD1 matching over 7 bases. This CDR3 is 16 amino acids long. V dropped 3 bases and J dropped 7; count of bases not matched to a gene: 9. In DNA form, the CDR3 reads TGTGCCAGCAGTTTCTGGACAGGAAGCCTGAATTCACCCCTCCACTTT. Amino acid sequence: CASSFWTGSLNSPLHF.

CDR3 loop: CASTEGFAPPREQYF. As DNA, the CDR3 is TGTGCCAGCACCGAGGGTTTTGCCCCTCCTAGGGAGCAGTACTTC. This chain links TRBV12-3 or TRBV12-4 with TRBJ2-7; TRBD2 might be the D (5 bases). The CDR3 is 15 amino acids. V was trimmed by 7 bases and J by 7 bases, leaving 23 bases between them.

The chain carries TRBV5-4 and TRBJ2-1, with 9 bases that match TRBD2. Germline CDR1 SGHNT, CDR2 YYREEE (reference sequence). The V and J ends lost 5 bases and 6 bases, in that order; junction bases with no gene match: 6. The length of the CDR3 is 14 residues. CDR3 amino acids: CASRAREGRNEQFF. The DNA of the CDR3 is TGTGCCAGCAGGGCGCGGGAGGGCCGCAATGAGCAGTTCTTC. Full variable domain (missing parts from reference TRBV5-4 and TRBJ2-1): ETGVTQSPTHLIKTRGQQVTLRCSSQSGHNTVSWYQQALGQGPQFIFQYYREEENGRGNFPPRFSGLQFPNYSSELNVNALELDDSALYLCASRAREGRNEQFFGPGTRLTVL.

This clonotype was recorded at least ten times. The V call is TRBV10-3, the J call TRBJ2-1, with D perhaps TRBD1 (6 bases). Germline V gene lookup returns CDR1 ENHRY and CDR2 SYGVKD. The length of the CDR3 is 11 residues. V was trimmed by 3 bases and J by 9 bases, leaving 6 bases between them. The CDR3 reads CAISEGGEQFF. The CDR3 DNA reads TGTGCCATCAGTGAAGGGGGTGAGCAGTTCTTC.

This clonotype was seen a handful of times. In nucleotides, the CDR3 is TGTGCCAGCAGCACCCCTTCTGAAGCTTTCTTT. Its translation is CASSTPSEAFF. V usage is TRBV7-2 and J usage is TRBJ1-1; D is ambiguous. The CDR3 has 11 residues. Germline CDR1 is SGHTA and CDR2 is FQGNSA. Trimming removed 5 bases from V and 6 bases from J, with 7 bases in between. Full variable domain (outside the CDR3, taken from reference TRBV7-2 and TRBJ1-1): GAGVSQSPSNKVTEKGKDVELRCDPISGHTALYWYRQSLGQGLEFLIYFQGNSAPDKSGLPSDRFSAERTGGSVSTLTIQRTQQEDSAVYLCASSTPSEAFFGQGTRLTVV.

This clonotype has only a few counts. The rearrangement uses TRBV6-2 or TRBV6-3 and TRBJ2-5, with TRBD2 matching 11 bases. The CDR3 contains 17 residues. Germline V lookup: CDR1 MNHEY, CDR2 SVGEGT. J gave up 0 bases and V 5 bases, and 8 bases lay outside the gene matches. CDR3 in DNA: TGTGCCAGCAGTCGACTAGCGGGACCCCCGTACCAAGAGACCCAGTACTTC. Protein product: CASSRLAGPPYQETQYF.

In this sample, this clonotype turned up a few times. The chain couples TRBV6-2 or TRBV6-3 to TRBJ2-2, with D maybe TRBD2 (6 bases). Germline V gene lookup returns CDR1 MNHEY and CDR2 SVGEGT. Trimming stripped 2 bases from V and 5 bases from J, with 12 bases between. This CDR3 contains 15 residues. CDR3 sequence (DNA): TGTGCCAGCAGTTACCGGGGGAGCGCGACCGGGGAGCTGTTTTTT. As protein: CASSYRGSATGELFF.

The V gene is TRBV11-2, the J gene TRBJ2-7; D uncertain. CDR3 length equals 14 residues. V was clipped by 1 base and J by 4 bases, with 11 bases between them. CDR1 and CDR2 (germline): SGHAT, FQNNGV. For the CDR3, the DNA is TGTGCCAGCAGCTTAGGGACCGGTTTGTACGAGCAGTACTTC. This sequence encodes CASSLGTGLYEQYF.

This clonotype showed up just a few times. The rearrangement uses TRBV12-3 or TRBV12-4 and TRBJ2-3; 8 bases match TRBD2. Trimming at V came to 5 bases and at J to 1 base, leaving 5 bases not matched to a gene. This CDR3 comprises 15 residues. The CDR3 DNA sequence: TGTGCCAGCAGTCTGACTAGCGTCGGCACAGATACGCAGTATTTT. It yields the protein CASSLTSVGTDTQYF.

The V and J genes are TRBV29-1 and TRBJ2-2, with TRBD2 matching over 7 bases. Germline CDR1 and CDR2: SQVTM and ANQGSEA. The CDR3 sequence is 14 residues long. The ends lost 6 bases at V and 5 bases at J; junction bases unmatched: 9. The CDR3 DNA reads TGCAGCGTATCGACATCCGGGGGGACCGGGGAGCTGTTTTTT. The encoded protein is CSVSTSGGTGELFF.

The CDR3 reads CAISSAGNDYEQYF. In nucleotides, the CDR3 is TGTGCCATCAGTTCTGCAGGGAATGACTACGAGCAGTACTTC. The chain couples TRBV10-3 to TRBJ2-7; possibly TRBD1 for D (5 bases). The CDR3 covers 14 residues. V shed 5 bases and J shed 3 bases, with 14 bases lying between them. Germline CDR1 ENHRY, CDR2 SYGVKD.

J is TRBJ2-5 and V is TRBV5-4; D is ambiguous. Germline V gene data show CDR1 as SGHNT and CDR2 as YYREEE (reference sequence). V dropped 0 bases and J dropped 5 bases, with 8 bases sitting between them. The CDR3 is 13 amino acids. The CDR3 sequence is CASSLDRWETQYF. CDR3 DNA: TGTGCCAGCAGCTTGGATAGGTGGGAGACCCAGTACTTC.

Written as DNA, the CDR3 is TGTGCCAGCAGCCTAAACAGGGGGAATTCACCCCTCCACTTT. Amino acid sequence: CASSLNRGNSPLHF. The genes are TRBV11-1 and TRBJ1-6; 8 positions match TRBD1. Germline CDR1 and CDR2: SGHAT and FQDESV (reference sequence). V shed 5 bases and J 7 bases; nucleotides not matched to a gene: 4. CDR3 size: 14 residues. Based on the CDR3 plus reference TRBV11-1 and TRBJ1-6, the full variable domain is EAEVAQSPRYKITEKSQAVAFWCDPISGHATLYWYRQILGQGPELLVQFQDESVVDDSQLPKDRFSAERLKGVDSTLKIQPAELGDSAMYLCASSLNRGNSPLHFGNGTRLTVT.

This clonotype was observed at least ten times. The chain links TRBV12-3 or TRBV12-4 to TRBJ2-2; no clear D gene. There are 14 residues in the CDR3. V was trimmed by 4 bases and J by 6 bases, leaving 12 bases between them. The CDR3 bases are TGTGCCAGCAGTTCCACTGGCGGCCCCGGGGAGCTGTTTTTT. Its protein is CASSSTGGPGELFF.

This clonotype has at least ten counts. V is TRBV29-1 and J is TRBJ2-1, with 14 bases lining up with TRBD2. The CDR3 contains 14 residues. Per germline, CDR1 SQVTM and CDR2 ANQGSEA. With V trimmed by 6 bases and J by 4 bases, 2 bases remained unmatched. CDR3 amino acids: CSVTSGRAYNEQFF. DNA for the CDR3: TGCAGCGTGACTAGCGGGAGGGCGTACAATGAGCAGTTCTTC.

This clonotype was counted ten times or more. The chain recombines TRBV20-1 with TRBJ1-3, with D maybe TRBD1 (5 bases). The CDR3 runs 16 residues. Germline CDR1 and CDR2: DFQATT and SNEGSKA (reference sequence). The ends were cut back, 1 base at V and 2 bases at J, with 15 bases in the middle. The CDR3 sequence is CSARGPRARPGNTIYF. Here the CDR3 DNA reads TGCAGTGCTAGAGGTCCCAGGGCCCGGCCTGGAAACACCATATATTTT.

This clonotype was observed a single time. A single base separates this from a much larger clone, so it may be a read error. The rearrangement joins TRBV13 to TRBJ1-2, with D unresolved. The CDR3 sequence is 14 residues long. Germline assignment: CDR1 PRHDT and CDR2 FYEKMQ (reference sequence). Trimming cost V 2 bases and J 6 bases, with 13 bases left between them. CDR3 in DNA: TGTGCCAGCAGCTTAACGGCAGACTACGATGGCTACACCTTC. This sequence encodes CASSLTADYDGYTF.

This clonotype appeared once. V is TRBV7-8 and J is TRBJ1-2; D is possibly TRBD1 (6 bases). Germline lookup yields CDR1 SGHVS and CDR2 FQNEAQ. The CDR3 runs 14 residues. V shed 5 bases and J shed 2 bases, with 12 bases lying between them. CDR3 nucleotide sequence: TGTGCCAGCAGCCAGGACAGCATGAACTATGGCTACACCTTC. It translates to CASSQDSMNYGYTF.

The chain links TRBV27 to TRBJ1-1; 7 bases agree with TRBD1. The CDR3 has 13 amino acids. Trimming at V came to 5 bases and at J to 8 bases, leaving 8 bases not matched to a gene. From germline, CDR1 is MNHEY and CDR2 SMNVEV (reference sequence). CDR3 region: CASSPSTGREAFF. The CDR3 DNA sequence: TGTGCCAGCAGTCCCTCGACAGGGAGGGAAGCTTTCTTT.

This clonotype was picked up a small number of times. The V gene is TRBV27, the J gene TRBJ2-7; D gene uncertain. CDR1 is MNHEY, CDR2 SMNVEV, per germline (reference sequence). The CDR3 sequence is 13 residues long. The V end was cut by 3 bases, the J end by 2 bases, with 8 bases between. Here the CDR3 reads CASSFRPAYEQYF. The CDR3 coding sequence is TGTGCCAGCAGTTTTCGGCCTGCCTACGAGCAGTACTTC.